This T cell receptor (beta chain) was observed in a study of cytomegalovirus exposure and HLA in healthy donors. The PCR contained 60 Vbeta and 13 Jbeta primers. Sequencing used immunoSEQ multiplex PCR; TCRdb keeps in-frame clones, though not all of them. The sample has some 200,000 clones; around 83% are singletons. As for this clone: Its antigen is not known.

Notes on the study in general: There were about 160 TCR beta chains listed as cytomegalovirus-associated.

V lost 3 bases and J lost 6, with 11 bases in between. This CDR3 has 14 residues. Germline V CDR1 and CDR2: SEHNR, FQNEAQ (reference sequence). The source material was PBMCs. The chain has TRBV7-9 and TRBJ1-4; D is perhaps TRBD1 (6 bases). The TCR was taken from a girl under 18 in good health and CMV-seronegative. This CDR3 reads CASSLRDNDEKLFF. As DNA, the CDR3 is TGTGCCAGCAGCTTGAGGGACAATGATGAAAAACTGTTTTTT.